These T cell receptor beta chains were read from a single sample in a study of T-cell memory formation after mild COVID-19. TCRdb called the 5' RACE reads again in MiXCR, with one record for every CDR3 protein. The repertoire holds 550,000 to 600,000 distinct CDR3 sequences, roughly 22% seen once, with under 8.5% in the top ten. The sequenced material came from PBMCs or a T cell subset sorted from them (not recorded which). These TCRs come from an adult woman who had mild COVID-19 (a few samples of this study predate the infection). Cell type and time point are not known. The CDR3 runs from the conserved cysteine through the conserved F or W. The D gene is left open where the match is weak. The size of a clone is reported for some rows only, either as once, few or many, or as a class for expanded clones.

>TRBV5-6|NA|few|TRBJ1-1
CASSSGEEYLEAFF
TGTGCCAGCAGCTCAGGGGAAGAATATCTTGAAGCTTTCTTT
>TRBV5-4|NA|NA|TRBJ2-7
CASSLAEGAYEQYF
TGTGCCAGCAGCTTGGCAGAGGGGGCCTACGAGCAGTACTTC
>TRBV7-2|TRBD1|NA|TRBJ1-3
CASSSGDRVGGNTIYF
TGTGCCAGCAGCTCCGGCGACAGGGTCGGTGGAAACACCATATATTTT
>TRBV24-1|TRBD1|few|TRBJ2-5
CATSDLQGTGAEQTQYF
TGTGCCACCAGTGATCTCCAAGGGACAGGGGCCGAGCAGACCCAGTACTTC
>TRBV4-1|TRBD1|NA|TRBJ1-1
CASSQEGQGGWNTEAFF
TGCGCCAGCAGCCAAGAGGGACAGGGGGGCTGGAACACTGAAGCTTTCTTT
>TRBV5-4|TRBD2|many|TRBJ2-5
CASSPSGGDQETQYF
TGTGCCAGCAGCCCTAGCGGGGGGGACCAAGAGACCCAGTACTTC
>TRBV20-1|NA|NA|TRBJ2-1
CSARTAFQSSYNEQFF
TGCAGTGCTCGGACGGCCTTCCAGAGCTCCTACAATGAGCAGTTCTTC
>TRBV13|TRBD2|NA|TRBJ2-3
CASSLVGGSGGRTDTQYF
TGTGCCAGCAGCTTAGTTGGCGGGAGCGGGGGGCGAACAGATACGCAGTATTTT
>TRBV29-1|TRBD1|NA|TRBJ2-7
CSAVPTGQGFYEQYF
TGCAGCGCCGTACCGACGGGACAGGGCTTTTACGAGCAGTACTTC
>TRBV20-1|TRBD1|NA|TRBJ1-2
CSAGRDRESYGYTF
TGCAGTGCGGGCAGGGACAGGGAGAGCTATGGCTACACCTTC
>TRBV19|NA|NA|TRBJ2-1
CASSTTGTLSSYNEQFF
TGTGCCAGTAGTACCACCGGGACTTTGAGCTCCTACAATGAGCAGTTCTTC
>TRBV19|NA|NA|TRBJ2-5
CASSTGMLPPGETQYF
TGTGCCAGTAGTACAGGGATGCTACCCCCGGGGGAGACCCAGTACTTC
>TRBV20-1|NA|NA|TRBJ1-3
CSARDGGVWSGNTIYF
TGCAGTGCTAGAGATGGGGGAGTCTGGTCTGGAAACACCATATATTTT
>TRBV2|TRBD1|NA|TRBJ1-2
CASSGTGAGYTF
TGTGCCAGCAGTGGAACAGGGGCAGGCTACACCTTC
>TRBV29-1|NA|NA|TRBJ1-2
CSVEDWAYYGYTF
TGCAGCGTTGAAGATTGGGCGTACTATGGCTACACCTTC
>TRBV20-1|TRBD2|few|TRBJ2-1
CSARSSGIGNEQFF
TGCAGTGCTAGATCCAGCGGGATTGGTAATGAGCAGTTCTTC
>TRBV24-1|NA|few|TRBJ2-3
CATSDSLLVGGSTDTQYF
TGTGCCACCAGTGATTCTCTCCTTGTTGGGGGAAGCACAGATACGCAGTATTTT
>TRBV7-9|TRBD2|NA|TRBJ2-5
CASTSGLAGGLETQYF
TGTGCCAGCACATCAGGGCTAGCGGGAGGGTTGGAGACCCAGTACTTC
>TRBV11-1|NA|NA|TRBJ2-1
CASSLAPTGYNEQFF
TGTGCCAGCAGCTTAGCCCCAACAGGTTACAATGAGCAGTTCTTC
>TRBV7-7|NA|NA|TRBJ2-7
CASSSQGSDEQYF
TGTGCCAGCAGCTCACAGGGTTCGGACGAGCAGTACTTC
>TRBV12-3/TRBV12-4|NA|few|TRBJ1-6
CATSREGPLSNSPLHF
TGTGCCACCTCCCGAGAAGGGCCTCTTTCTAATTCACCCCTCCACTTT
>TRBV19|TRBD1|few|TRBJ2-7
CASTRTGQVFYEQYF
TGTGCCAGCACTAGAACGGGACAGGTCTTCTACGAGCAGTACTTC
>TRBV11-2|TRBD2|NA|TRBJ2-2
CASSWGGGHTGELFF
TGTGCCAGCAGCTGGGGCGGGGGGCACACCGGGGAGCTGTTTTTT
>TRBV9|TRBD1|few|TRBJ2-2
CASSVEARGPGELFF
TGTGCCAGCAGCGTAGAAGCCAGGGGGCCCGGGGAGCTGTTTTTT
>TRBV7-9|TRBD2|NA|TRBJ2-1
CASSGGRTYNEQFF
TGTGCCAGCAGCGGCGGGAGAACCTACAATGAGCAGTTCTTC
>TRBV15|TRBD2|NA|TRBJ2-7
CATSRDGSGRWPYEQYF
TGTGCCACCAGCAGAGATGGAAGCGGGAGATGGCCCTACGAGCAGTACTTC
>TRBV7-2|NA|NA|TRBJ2-4
CASSLGQGLLAKNIQYF
TGTGCCAGCAGCTTAGGGCAGGGACTGCTAGCCAAAAACATTCAGTACTTC
>TRBV7-9|TRBD1|few|TRBJ1-1
CASSRLGQEGTEAFF
TGTGCCAGCAGCCGCCTAGGACAGGAGGGGACTGAAGCTTTCTTT
>TRBV19|NA|NA|TRBJ1-5
CASSILTAGGNQPQHF
TGTGCCAGTAGTATATTAACGGCGGGGGGCAATCAGCCCCAGCATTTT
>TRBV5-1|NA|many|TRBJ2-7
CASSTEEGARQYF
TGCGCCAGCAGCACGGAAGAGGGTGCGCGGCAGTACTTC
>TRBV20-1|TRBD2|NA|TRBJ2-1
CSARAGRGVRNEQFF
TGCAGTGCTAGAGCTGGGCGGGGGGTTAGGAATGAGCAGTTCTTC
>TRBV19|NA|many|TRBJ1-5
CASRRDTVSNQPQHF
TGTGCCAGTAGAAGGGACACCGTTAGCAATCAGCCCCAGCATTTT
>TRBV3-1|NA|NA|TRBJ2-6
CASSRFGANVLTF
TGTGCCAGCAGCCGGTTTGGGGCCAACGTCCTGACTTTC
>TRBV9|NA|NA|TRBJ2-5
CASSVGGAGAMETQYF
TGTGCCAGCAGCGTAGGGGGGGCAGGGGCAATGGAGACCCAGTACTTC
>TRBV6-5|TRBD1|few|TRBJ1-2
CASSTKTGAGGYTF
TGTGCCAGCAGTACGAAGACAGGGGCTGGTGGCTACACCTTC
>TRBV9|TRBD1|NA|TRBJ2-7
CASSVGGTGAYEQYF
TGTGCCAGCAGCGTAGGAGGGACAGGGGCCTACGAGCAGTACTTC
>TRBV12-3/TRBV12-4|NA|few|TRBJ2-3
CASSLGRWGADTQYF
TGTGCCAGCAGTTTAGGAAGATGGGGGGCCGATACGCAGTATTTT
>TRBV6-2/TRBV6-3|NA|NA|TRBJ2-5
CASSSPALFQETQYF
TGTGCCAGCAGTTCCCCAGCCCTATTCCAAGAGACCCAGTACTTC
>TRBV5-4|NA|few|TRBJ1-1
CASSSGRSMNTEAFF
TGTGCCAGCAGCTCCGGACGGAGTATGAACACTGAAGCTTTCTTT
>TRBV5-1|NA|NA|TRBJ2-1
CASSLVFQDPLKQFF
TGCGCCAGCAGCTTGGTGTTTCAGGATCCCCTCAAGCAGTTCTTC
>TRBV5-4|NA|NA|TRBJ2-5
CAIQETQYF
TGTGCCATCCAAGAGACCCAGTACTTC
>TRBV29-1|NA|few|TRBJ1-1
CSVLGLEHTEAFF
TGCAGCGTACTGGGACTTGAACACACTGAAGCTTTCTTT
>TRBV9|TRBD1|NA|TRBJ2-2
CASSLSPTGGTGELFF
TGTGCCAGCAGTTTATCCCCGACAGGGGGTACCGGGGAGCTGTTTTTT
>TRBV18|NA|NA|TRBJ2-5
CASSLGGNQETQYF
TGTGCCAGCTCACTAGGGGGAAACCAAGAGACCCAGTACTTC
>TRBV7-2|NA|NA|TRBJ1-3
CASSVSSGNTIYF
TGTGCCAGCTCCGTGTCCTCTGGAAACACCATATATTTT
>TRBV18|NA|NA|TRBJ2-5
CASSPSDGQETQYF
TGTGCCAGCTCACCTTCTGACGGACAAGAGACCCAGTACTTC
>TRBV18|NA|once|TRBJ1-5
CASSSGQSRLQPQHF
TGTGCCAGCTCCTCCGGACAGTCGCGTCTTCAGCCCCAGCATTTT
>TRBV4-2|NA|NA|TRBJ2-3
CASSQDVRGPGSTDTQYF
TGTGCCAGCAGCCAAGACGTCCGTGGTCCCGGGAGCACAGATACGCAGTATTTT
>TRBV20-1|NA|NA|TRBJ2-4
CSASISQVLLAKNIQYF
TGCAGTGCTTCAATTTCGCAGGTTTTGCTAGCCAAAAACATTCAGTACTTC
>TRBV30|TRBD2|few|TRBJ2-1
CAYGLARLNEQFF
TGTGCCTACGGACTAGCGCGACTCAATGAGCAGTTCTTC
>TRBV4-2|TRBD2|few|TRBJ2-5
CASSQEQQTSGETQYF
TGTGCCAGCAGCCAAGAACAGCAGACTAGCGGGGAGACCCAGTACTTC
>TRBV5-1|TRBD1|few|TRBJ2-2
CASSLQGTANTGELFF
TGCGCCAGCAGCTTACAGGGGACCGCGAACACCGGGGAGCTGTTTTTT
>TRBV24-1|NA|NA|TRBJ1-5
CATSDATDSNQPQHF
TGTGCCACCAGTGATGCGACAGATAGCAATCAGCCCCAGCATTTT
>TRBV29-1|NA|once|TRBJ2-5
CSVSGDSETQYF
TGCAGCGTGTCAGGGGACTCAGAGACCCAGTACTTC
>TRBV7-2|TRBD2|NA|TRBJ2-7
CASSFGEGGYEQYF
TGTGCCAGCAGCTTTGGGGAGGGAGGCTACGAGCAGTACTTC
>TRBV20-1|TRBD2|few|TRBJ2-6
CSAKRGSSGANVLTF
TGCAGTGCAAAGCGGGGGAGCTCTGGGGCCAACGTCCTGACTTTC
>TRBV12-3/TRBV12-4|NA|NA|TRBJ1-3
CASSLMGAGNTIYF
TGTGCCAGCAGTTTAATGGGCGCTGGAAACACCATATATTTT
>TRBV7-3|TRBD1|few|TRBJ2-2
CASSPRQGATGELFF
TGTGCCAGCAGCCCTCGACAGGGGGCCACCGGGGAGCTGTTTTTT
>TRBV7-9|NA|few|TRBJ2-7
CASSLAGRQYEQYF
TGTGCCAGCAGCTTAGCGGGAAGGCAGTACGAGCAGTACTTC